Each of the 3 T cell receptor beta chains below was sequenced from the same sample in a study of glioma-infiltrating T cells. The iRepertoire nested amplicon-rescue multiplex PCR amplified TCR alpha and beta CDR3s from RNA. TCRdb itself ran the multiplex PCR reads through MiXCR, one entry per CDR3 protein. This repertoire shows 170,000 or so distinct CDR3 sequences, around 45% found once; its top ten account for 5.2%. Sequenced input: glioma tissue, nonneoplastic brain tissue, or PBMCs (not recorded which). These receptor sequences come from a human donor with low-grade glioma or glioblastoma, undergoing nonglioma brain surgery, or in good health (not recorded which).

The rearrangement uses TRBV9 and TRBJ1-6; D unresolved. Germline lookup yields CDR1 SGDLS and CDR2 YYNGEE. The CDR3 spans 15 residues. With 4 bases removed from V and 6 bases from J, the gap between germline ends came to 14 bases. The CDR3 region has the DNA TGTGCCAGCAGCCGTGACCCGGGATTTAATTCACCCCTCCACTTT. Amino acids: CASSRDPGFNSPLHF. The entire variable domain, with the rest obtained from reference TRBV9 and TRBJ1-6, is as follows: DSGVTQTPKHLITATGQRVTLRCSPRSGDLSVYWYQQSLDQGLQFLIQYYNGEERAKGNILERFSAQQFPDLHSELNLSSLELGDSALYFCASSRDPGFNSPLHFGNGTRLTVT.

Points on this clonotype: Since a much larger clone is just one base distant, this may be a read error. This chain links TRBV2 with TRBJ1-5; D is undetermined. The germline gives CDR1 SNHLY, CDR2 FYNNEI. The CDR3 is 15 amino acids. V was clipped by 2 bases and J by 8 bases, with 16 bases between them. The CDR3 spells CASSETEVSYKPQHF. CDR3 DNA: TGTGCCAGCAGTGAAACGGAGGTCAGCTACAAGCCCCAGCATTTT.

CDR3 region: CASTTAMGRNTEAFF. The CDR3 DNA reads TGTGCCAGTACCACAGCTATGGGGAGGAACACTGAAGCTTTCTTT. The J gene is TRBJ1-1, the V gene TRBV19; D is ambiguous. Trimming left V 7 bases short and J 1 base short, with 16 bases between. The CDR3 covers 15 residues. Germline values: CDR1 LNHDA, CDR2 SQIVND (reference sequence). The full variable domain, in which reference TRBV19 and TRBJ1-1 provide the parts outside the CDR3, is DGGITQSPKYLFRKEGQNVTLSCEQNLNHDAMYWYRQDPGQGLRLIYYSQIVNDFQKGDIAEGYSVSREKKESFPLTVTSAQKNPTAFYLCASTTAMGRNTEAFFGQGTRLTVV.